These 26 T cell receptor beta chains came from one sample sequenced in a study of blood T cell repertoires in COVID-19. Generated by immunoSEQ multiplex PCR, the TCRdb table keeps only in-frame clones and is missing some. The table records 150,000 to 200,000 clones, 86% of them present only once. Input material: peripheral blood. The source of these receptors is a woman aged 55-75 years with COVID-19, enrolled during active disease.

The chain is built from TRBV28 and TRBJ2-2; TRBD2 agrees at 7 bases. The CDR3 loop spans 15 amino acids. V gave up 8 bases and J gave up 1 base; unmatched junction bases: 7. The germline gives CDR1 MDHEN, CDR2 SYDVKM. In nucleotides, the CDR3 is TGTGCCAGCCGATCGACGGGAGGGAACACCGGGGAGCTGTTTTTT. This gives the protein CASRSTGGNTGELFF.

The V and J genes are TRBV28 and TRBJ2-7, with D maybe TRBD2 (6 bases). Per the germline V gene, CDR1 is MDHEN and CDR2 is SYDVKM. The ends were cut back, 3 bases at V and 0 bases at J, with 18 bases in the middle. The length of the CDR3 is 17 residues. The CDR3 nucleotides are TGTGCCAGCAGTTTCCGAGGAGGGGATGGCTCCTCCTACGAGCAGTACTTC. Translating it yields CASSFRGGDGSSYEQYF.

This clone showed up just a few times. The rearrangement joins TRBV27 to TRBJ2-7; 11 bases map to TRBD2. Germline V gene sequence: CDR1 MNHEY, CDR2 SMNVEV (reference sequence). The CDR3 extends over 15 amino acids. V was clipped by 6 bases and J by 6 bases; unmatched bases: 10. DNA of the CDR3: TGTGCCAGCAGCTCCCCCACTAGCGGGAGAGGCGAGCAGTACTTC. Translated, it gives CASSSPTSGRGEQYF.

The chain recombines TRBV14 with TRBJ1-4, with D perhaps TRBD1 (5 bases). The CDR3 contains 17 residues. Germline values: CDR1 SGHDN, CDR2 FVKESK. V was clipped by 1 base and J by 6 bases, with 18 bases between them. CDR3 residues: CASSQVTGGPDYEKLFF. The CDR3 coding sequence is TGTGCCAGCAGCCAAGTTACAGGAGGGCCGGATTATGAAAAACTGTTTTTT.

The gene calls are TRBV18 and TRBJ1-1; 7 positions match TRBD1. J lost 4 bases, V lost 5 bases, and 13 bases had no gene match. The germline gives CDR1 KGHSH, CDR2 LQKENI. The CDR3 is 16 amino acids. The CDR3 DNA reads as TGTGCCAGCTCAACAAGACAGGGCTGGGGAGGCACTGAAGCTTTCTTT. It specifies CASSTRQGWGGTEAFF.

The chain recombines TRBV11-2 with TRBJ2-1; TRBD2 matches at 8 bases. Germline CDR1 SGHAT, CDR2 FQNNGV. The junction had 7 bases not matched to a gene; V was cut back by 3 bases and J by 3 bases. The CDR3 has 16 residues. The CDR3 reads CASSFPKSGGYNEQFF. DNA of the CDR3: TGTGCCAGCAGCTTCCCGAAAAGCGGGGGCTACAATGAGCAGTTCTTC.

The chain employs TRBV6-2 or TRBV6-3 and TRBJ2-5; TRBD1 aligns across 8 bases. Trimming took 5 bases from V and 7 from J; bases not matched to a gene: 3. Germline V gene data show CDR1 as MNHEY and CDR2 as SVGEGT. This CDR3 has 12 residues. The CDR3: CASSPQGGTQYF. The CDR3 bases are TGTGCCAGCAGTCCACAGGGGGGGACCCAGTACTTC.

This chain links TRBV7-2 with TRBJ1-5; a weak D match, TRBD1 (5 bases). The CDR3 has 15 residues. Germline-derived CDR1 and CDR2 are SGHTA and FQGNSA. V dropped 2 bases and J dropped 7 bases, with 15 bases sitting between them. The CDR3 protein is CASSLSDGGEQPQHF. CDR3 coding DNA: TGTGCCAGCAGCTTATCGGACGGGGGGGAACAGCCCCAGCATTTT.

The chain couples TRBV5-4 to TRBJ2-5, with no clear D. The CDR3 sequence is 13 residues long. Germline V gene lookup returns CDR1 SGHNT and CDR2 YYREEE (reference sequence). The germline V and J ends were trimmed by 4 bases and 5 bases, with 12 bases remaining between them. The CDR3 nucleotides are TGTGCCAGCAGCCCCCGAAACGGGGAGACCCAGTACTTC. Residues: CASSPRNGETQYF. Full variable domain (rest looked up from reference TRBV5-4 and TRBJ2-5): ETGVTQSPTHLIKTRGQQVTLRCSSQSGHNTVSWYQQALGQGPQFIFQYYREEENGRGNFPPRFSGLQFPNYSSELNVNALELDDSALYLCASSPRNGETQYFGPGTRLLVL.

The sample holds a few counts of this clone. This chain links TRBV2 with TRBJ1-2; the D is unclear. This CDR3 contains 15 residues. The V and J ends lost 6 bases and 3 bases respectively, with 17 bases between them. Germline CDR1 reads SNHLY; CDR2 reads FYNNEI. The CDR3 is CASSPRTGKDYGYTF. In DNA, the CDR3 is TGTGCCAGCAGCCCCAGGACGGGGAAGGACTATGGCTACACCTTC.

There are a few counts of this clone. J is TRBJ2-1 and V is TRBV6-2 or TRBV6-3; 15 bases match TRBD2. The V and J ends lost 6 bases and 7 bases, in that order; junction bases with no gene match: 10. CDR1 MNHEY and CDR2 SVGEGT come from the germline V gene. CDR3 length: 17 amino acids. CDR3 residues: CASSHRTSGRAINEQFF. The CDR3, as DNA: TGTGCCAGCAGCCATAGGACTAGCGGGAGGGCCATAAATGAGCAGTTCTTC.

The chain links TRBV4-1 to TRBJ2-7; 12 nucleotides line up with TRBD2. V was clipped by 1 base and J by 6 bases; unmatched bases: 1. The length of the CDR3 is 14 residues. The germline gives CDR1 MGHRA, CDR2 YSYEKL. CDR3 sequence reads: CASSQGGLAGEQYF. CDR3 nucleotide sequence: TGCGCCAGCAGCCAAGGGGGACTAGCGGGCGAGCAGTACTTC.

This clone has a handful of counts. The rearrangement links TRBV5-4 to TRBJ2-7; tentative D call: TRBD2 (5 bases). Germline V CDR1 and CDR2: SGHNT, YYREEE (reference sequence). The CDR3 has 15 residues. V lost 4 bases and J lost 6, with 20 bases in between. DNA for the CDR3: TGTGCCAGCAGCCCCGGGATTGGGAAAGCGGTCGAGCAGTACTTC. Translating gives CASSPGIGKAVEQYF.

V and J are TRBV3-1 (or the pseudogene TRBV3-2) and TRBJ2-7; D is perhaps TRBD2 (5 bases). The V gene's germline CDR1 is LGHDT and CDR2 YNNKEL (reference sequence). The CDR3 spans 17 residues. Trimming took 2 bases from V and 1 from J, leaving 18 bases between them. The CDR3 DNA follows: TGTGCCAGCAGCCAAATGAGGTTGAGGACTGGTTCCTACGAGCAGTACTTC. It codes for CASSQMRLRTGSYEQYF.

The gene calls are TRBV6-2 or TRBV6-3 and TRBJ2-1; a possible D gene is TRBD1 (6 bases). Germline CDR1 and CDR2: MNHEY and SVGEGT. The V end lost 2 bases, the J end lost 7 bases, and 9 bases lay between the germline ends. The CDR3 is made up of 13 amino acids. CDR3 protein: CASSYIRGNEQFF. The CDR3 region has the DNA TGTGCCAGCAGTTACATCAGGGGAAATGAGCAGTTCTTC.

The chain uses TRBV6-5 and TRBJ1-5; D is ambiguous. The CDR3 covers 14 residues. V shed 4 bases and J shed 5 bases, with 12 bases lying between them. From germline, CDR1 is MNHEY and CDR2 SVGAGI. The CDR3: CASSSSFDYQPQHF. In DNA form, the CDR3 reads TGTGCCAGCAGTTCCTCATTCGACTATCAGCCCCAGCATTTT.

The genes are TRBV4-1 and TRBJ1-3; maybe TRBD1 (6 bases). This CDR3 region has 14 residues. V was trimmed by 10 bases and J by 0 bases, leaving 13 bases between them. Looked up from germline, CDR1 is MGHRA and CDR2 is YSYEKL. The CDR3 sequence: CATTTGISGNTIYF. Here the CDR3 DNA reads TGCGCCACCACTACAGGGATCTCTGGAAACACCATATATTTT.

The V call is TRBV9, the J call TRBJ2-1; 7 nucleotides match TRBD1. V was clipped by 4 bases and J by 0 bases; unmatched bases: 4. Germline assignment: CDR1 SGDLS and CDR2 YYNGEE. CDR3 size: 15 residues. The CDR3 here is CASSRDRSSYNEQFF. CDR3 sequence (DNA): TGTGCCAGCAGCCGGGACAGAAGCTCCTACAATGAGCAGTTCTTC.

This rearrangement joins TRBV28 to TRBJ2-1; TRBD1 matches at 8 bases. Germline loops: CDR1 MDHEN, CDR2 SYDVKM. Losses at the gene ends were 7 bases for V and 3 bases for J; bases not matched to a gene: 5. The CDR3 has 14 residues. The CDR3 loop reads CASILTGGYNEQFF. DNA of the CDR3: TGTGCCAGCATTCTCACAGGGGGCTACAATGAGCAGTTCTTC.

The chain has TRBV25-1 and TRBJ1-3; possibly TRBD1 for D (5 bases). Trimming cost V 2 bases and J 0 bases, with 8 bases left between them. This CDR3 contains 15 residues. Germline V gene sequence: CDR1 MGHDK, CDR2 SYGVNS. This CDR3 is CASSETGTSGNTIYF. The CDR3 coding sequence is TGTGCCAGCAGTGAAACAGGAACCTCTGGAAACACCATATATTTT. The variable domain in full, completed from reference TRBV25-1 and TRBJ1-3, reads EADIYQTPRYLVIGTGKKITLECSQTMGHDKMYWYQQDPGMELHLIHYSYGVNSTEKGDLSSESTVSRIRTEHFPLTLESARPSHTSQYLCASSETGTSGNTIYFGEGSWLTVV.

The chain carries TRBV2 and TRBJ1-1; no clear D. Trimming cost V 3 bases and J 3 bases, with 8 bases left between them. Looked up from germline, CDR1 is SNHLY and CDR2 is FYNNEI. This CDR3 region has 13 residues. The CDR3 region has the DNA TGTGCCAGCAGTGATTCTAGCTACACTGAAGCTTTCTTT. Protein product: CASSDSSYTEAFF.

This chain uses TRBV28 with TRBJ1-2; D ambiguous. CDR1 and CDR2 (germline): MDHEN, SYDVKM. Trimming took 4 bases from V and 7 from J, leaving 22 bases between them. This CDR3 is built from 16 residues. The CDR3 DNA is TGTGCCAGCAGTTCAGTCTCCGCTGCGGTTAGTGGTGGCTACACCTTC. Protein sequence: CASSSVSAAVSGGYTF.

The rearrangement uses TRBV6-5 and TRBJ1-2; 8 positions match TRBD1. The CDR3 contains 14 residues. Germline CDR1 is MNHEY and CDR2 is SVGAGI. The J segment lost 6 bases and the V segment lost 3 bases, leaving 6 bases of the junction unmatched. The CDR3 sequence: CASSYDRGLDGYTF. DNA of the CDR3: TGTGCCAGCAGTTATGACAGGGGCCTGGATGGCTACACCTTC.

The J gene is TRBJ1-5, the V gene TRBV6-1; a possible D gene is TRBD1 (5 bases). Trimming stripped 1 base from V and 9 bases from J, with 13 bases between. Germline values: CDR1 MNHNS, CDR2 SASEGT. The CDR3 is 14 residues long. In nucleotides, the CDR3 is TGTGCCAGCAGTGAAGGCCAGGGCCGCGCGCCCCAGCATTTT. Translating it yields CASSEGQGRAPQHF.

This chain joins TRBV28 and TRBJ2-3, with D possibly matching TRBD2 (6 bases). Trimming removed 3 bases from V and 5 bases from J, with 15 bases in between. This CDR3 is built from 15 residues. Germline-derived CDR1 and CDR2 are MDHEN and SYDVKM. CDR3 sequence: CASSFYRDSQDTQYF. The CDR3 DNA reads TGTGCCAGCAGTTTCTACCGGGACTCTCAAGATACGCAGTATTTT.

The V call is TRBV18, the J call TRBJ2-1; 9 bases are shared with TRBD1. Germline CDR1 and CDR2: KGHSH and LQKENI. V lost 3 bases to trimming and J lost 14 bases; unmatched junction nucleotides: 8. This CDR3 contains 13 residues. The CDR3 sequence is CASSPNDRQGEFF. CDR3 DNA sequence: TGTGCCAGCTCACCTAACGATCGACAGGGGGAGTTCTTC.